The 12 T cell receptor beta chains reported below all come from one sample, sequenced in a study of T cell responses to AZD1222 COVID-19 vaccine. Sequencing used immunoSEQ multiplex PCR; TCRdb keeps in-frame clones, though not all of them. The sample has about 120,000 clones, around nine tenths seen once. The sequenced sample was peripheral blood, obtained on day 0 of AZD1222 vaccination. These receptors all come from an adult in good health.

V usage is TRBV6-6 and J usage is TRBJ2-5; maybe TRBD1 (5 bases). This CDR3 is built from 13 residues. Trimming left V 7 bases short and J 4 bases short, with 13 bases between. The germline V gene has CDR1 MNHNY and CDR2 SVGAGI (reference sequence). The CDR3 here is CASKGIQGETQYF. In DNA form, the CDR3 reads TGTGCCAGCAAAGGGATCCAGGGAGAGACCCAGTACTTC.

The genes are TRBV18 and TRBJ2-7; 11 nucleotides line up with TRBD1. The junction had 4 bases not matched to a gene; V was cut back by 5 bases and J by 4 bases. This CDR3 region has 14 residues. Germline loops: CDR1 KGHSH, CDR2 LQKENI. Here the CDR3 reads CASSGQGATYEQYF. CDR3 in DNA: TGTGCCAGCTCAGGACAGGGGGCGACTTACGAGCAGTACTTC.

The gene calls are TRBV7-9 and TRBJ2-3, with D perhaps matching TRBD1 (6 bases). V lost 2 bases and J 5 bases, leaving 14 bases between the germline ends. The CDR3 has 15 amino acids. Per the germline V gene, CDR1 is SEHNR and CDR2 is FQNEAQ (reference sequence). CDR3 protein: CASSLRGTPQDTQYF. CDR3 nucleotide sequence: TGTGCCAGCAGCTTAAGGGGGACACCCCAAGATACGCAGTATTTT.

This rearrangement joins TRBV6-2 or TRBV6-3 to TRBJ2-1; a weak D match, TRBD1 (6 bases). Trimming cost V 0 bases and J 4 bases, with 10 bases left between them. Germline V CDR1 and CDR2: MNHEY, SVGEGT. The CDR3 is made up of 15 amino acids. The CDR3 bases are TGTGCCAGCAGTTACTCGCAGGGGAAGTACAATGAGCAGTTCTTC. Translating gives CASSYSQGKYNEQFF.

J is TRBJ1-5 and V is TRBV19; tentatively, D is TRBD1 (6 bases). The V gene lost 3 bases and the J gene lost 5 bases, with 14 bases spanning the gap. The CDR3 totals 15 residues. Germline CDR1 reads LNHDA; CDR2 reads SQIVND (reference sequence). CDR3 coding DNA: TGTGCCAGTAGTATTGCGGGGGGCGGCGATCAGCCCCAGCATTTT. Encoded protein: CASSIAGGGDQPQHF.

The J gene is TRBJ1-2, the V gene TRBV29-1, with 8 bases matching TRBD1. The CDR3 has 14 amino acids. Germline values: CDR1 SQVTM, CDR2 ANQGSEA. V was clipped by 5 bases and J by 7 bases; unmatched bases: 12. This chain's CDR3 is CSVSKVGQGAGYTF. DNA for the CDR3: TGCAGCGTTTCGAAGGTGGGGCAGGGGGCTGGCTACACCTTC.

This chain connects TRBV15 to TRBJ1-5, with D possibly being TRBD1 (6 bases). V was pared by 6 bases and J by 3 bases, with 12 bases between. CDR3 length: 14 residues. Germline CDR1 LNHNV, CDR2 YYDKDF (reference sequence). The CDR3 DNA sequence: TGTGCCACCAGGCCTACAGGGTCCAATCAGCCCCAGCATTTT. Translating gives CATRPTGSNQPQHF.

J is TRBJ2-2 and V is TRBV30; D may be TRBD2 (6 bases). Germline-derived CDR1 and CDR2 are GTSNPN and SVGIG (reference sequence). This CDR3 is built from 15 residues. V lost 2 bases and J 5 bases, leaving 15 bases between the germline ends. In DNA, the CDR3 is TGTGCCTGGAGTTACGGGGAGGAGGGAACCGGGGAGCTGTTTTTT. This translates into CAWSYGEEGTGELFF.

The CDR3 bases are TGTGCCAGCAGCGCGGCCGGGACAGGGAATTCACCCCTCCACTTT. This gives the protein CASSAAGTGNSPLHF. The V call is TRBV5-4, the J call TRBJ1-6; the match to TRBD1 covers 9 bases. The CDR3 consists of 15 residues. After removal of 4 bases from V and 7 bases from J, the junction contained 6 bases not matched to a gene. Germline CDR1 is SGHNT and CDR2 is YYREEE (reference sequence).

V usage is TRBV6-5 and J usage is TRBJ1-4; unclear D gene. V was clipped by 5 bases and J by 7 bases, with 11 bases between them. The CDR3 covers 13 residues. Germline V gene lookup returns CDR1 MNHEY and CDR2 SVGAGI. The CDR3 here is CASSHQAGEKLFF. The CDR3 coding sequence is TGTGCCAGCAGTCACCAAGCGGGTGAAAAACTGTTTTTT.

The genes are TRBV6-5 and TRBJ1-5, with TRBD1 identical over 10 bases. CDR1 and CDR2 (germline): MNHEY, SVGAGI. This CDR3 has 15 residues. The ends lost 8 bases at V and 3 bases at J; junction bases unmatched: 7. Written as DNA, the CDR3 is TGTGCCAGCCTACCGGGACAGGGGAACAATCAGCCCCAGCATTTT. Its protein is CASLPGQGNNQPQHF.

This chain links TRBV5-1 with TRBJ1-6; 8 bases match TRBD1. The CDR3 loop spans 15 amino acids. Per germline, CDR1 SGHRS and CDR2 YFSETQ. With V trimmed by 4 bases and J by 8 bases, 8 bases remained unmatched. CDR3 DNA sequence: TGCGCCAGCAGCCCAGGACAGGGTAGTTATTCACCCCTCCACTTT. Protein: CASSPGQGSYSPLHF.